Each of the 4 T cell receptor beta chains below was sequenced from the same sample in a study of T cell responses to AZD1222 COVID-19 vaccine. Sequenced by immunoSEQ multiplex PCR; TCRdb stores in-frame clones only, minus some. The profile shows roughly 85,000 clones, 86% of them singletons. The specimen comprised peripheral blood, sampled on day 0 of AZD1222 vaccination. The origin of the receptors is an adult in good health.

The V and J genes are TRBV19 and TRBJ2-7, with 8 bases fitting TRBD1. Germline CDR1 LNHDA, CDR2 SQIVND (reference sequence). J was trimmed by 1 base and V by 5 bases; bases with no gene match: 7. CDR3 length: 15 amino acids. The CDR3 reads CASSAGTGLSYEQYF. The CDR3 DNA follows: TGTGCCAGTAGTGCCGGGACAGGCCTTTCCTACGAGCAGTACTTC.

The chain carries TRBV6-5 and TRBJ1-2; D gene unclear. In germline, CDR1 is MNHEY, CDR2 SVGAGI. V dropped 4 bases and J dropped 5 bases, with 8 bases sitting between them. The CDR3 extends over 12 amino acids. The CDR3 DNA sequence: TGTGCCAGCAGTTCGGGTGGTTATGGCTACACCTTC. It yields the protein CASSSGGYGYTF.

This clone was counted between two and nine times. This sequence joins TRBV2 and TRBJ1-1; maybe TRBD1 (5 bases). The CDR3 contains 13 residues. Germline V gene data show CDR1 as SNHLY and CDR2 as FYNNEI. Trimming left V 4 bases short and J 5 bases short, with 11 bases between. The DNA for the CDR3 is TGTGCCAGCAGTGTGGCGGGGCATACTGAAGCTTTCTTT. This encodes CASSVAGHTEAFF.

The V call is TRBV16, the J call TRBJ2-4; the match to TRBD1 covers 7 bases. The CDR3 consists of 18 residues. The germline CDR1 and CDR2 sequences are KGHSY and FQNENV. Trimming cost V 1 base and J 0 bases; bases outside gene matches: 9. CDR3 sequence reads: CASSQLWVQGLAKNIQYF. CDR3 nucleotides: TGTGCCAGCAGCCAATTGTGGGTACAGGGGTTAGCCAAAAACATTCAGTACTTC.